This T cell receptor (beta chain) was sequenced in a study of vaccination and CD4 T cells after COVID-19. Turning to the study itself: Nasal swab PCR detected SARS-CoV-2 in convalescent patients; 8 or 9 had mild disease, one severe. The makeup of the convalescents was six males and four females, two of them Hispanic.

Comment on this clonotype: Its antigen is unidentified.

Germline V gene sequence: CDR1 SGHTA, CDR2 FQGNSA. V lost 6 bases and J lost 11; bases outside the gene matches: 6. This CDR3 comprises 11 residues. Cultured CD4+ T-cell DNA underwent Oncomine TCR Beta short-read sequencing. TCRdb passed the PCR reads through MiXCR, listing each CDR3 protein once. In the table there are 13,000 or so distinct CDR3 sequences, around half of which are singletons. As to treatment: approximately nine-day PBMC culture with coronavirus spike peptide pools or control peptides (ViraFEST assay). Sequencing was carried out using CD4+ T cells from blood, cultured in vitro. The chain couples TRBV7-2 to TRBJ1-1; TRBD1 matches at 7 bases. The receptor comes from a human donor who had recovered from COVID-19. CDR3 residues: CASRKGQSAFF. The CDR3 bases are TGTGCCAGCAGGAAGGGACAGTCGGCTTTCTTT.